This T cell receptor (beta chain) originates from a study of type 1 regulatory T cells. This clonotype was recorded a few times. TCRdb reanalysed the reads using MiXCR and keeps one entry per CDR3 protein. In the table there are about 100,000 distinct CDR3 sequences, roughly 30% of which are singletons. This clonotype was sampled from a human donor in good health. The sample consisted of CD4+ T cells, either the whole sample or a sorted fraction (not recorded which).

The CDR3, as DNA: TGCAGTGCGGATGCCGGGACAGGGGGGGTTAATGAGCAGTTCTTC. Its protein product is CSADAGTGGVNEQFF. V and J are TRBV20-1 and TRBJ2-1, with 11 nucleotides matching TRBD1. Germline CDR1 and CDR2: DFQATT and SNEGSKA (reference sequence). The CDR3 sequence is 15 residues long. The V gene end was trimmed by 6 bases and the J gene end by 7 bases; junction bases not matched to a gene: 11.